The present TCR beta chain was sequenced within a study of blood T cell repertoires in COVID-19. The method was immunoSEQ multiplex PCR; TCRdb's version includes in-frame clones alone and lacks a portion of them. This sample has about 60,000 clones; about 86% occur once, and the top ten carry roughly an eighth. CDR1 GTSNPN and CDR2 SVGIG come from the germline V gene (reference sequence). V lost 1 base, J lost 4 bases, and 13 bases lay in between. The CDR3 runs to 15 residues. The sequenced sample consisted of peripheral blood. This sequence was found in a human donor in a cohort sampled during active COVID-19. The chain has TRBV30 and TRBJ1-4; the D gene is possibly TRBD1 (6 bases). The DNA for the CDR3 is TGTGCCTGGAGTGATAGACAGGTTCTTAATGAAAAACTGTTTTTT. This translates into CAWSDRQVLNEKLFF. Full variable domain (remainder filled in from reference TRBV30 and TRBJ1-4): SQTIHQWPATLVQPVGSPLSLECTVEGTSNPNLYWYRQAAGRGLQLLFYSVGIGQISSEVPQNLSASRPQDRQFILSSKKLLLSDSGFYLCAWSDRQVLNEKLFFGSGTQLSVL.